This entry is about one TCR beta chain. Primers for the PCR totalled 60 Vbeta and 13 Jbeta. Sequencing was performed with immunoSEQ multiplex PCR; in TCRdb, only in-frame clones are kept and a portion is missing. There are roughly 120,000 clones in the sample, with roughly 3.5% held by the top ten. The data were taken from a study of cytomegalovirus exposure and HLA in healthy donors. About the research overall: Drawn from HLA-typed donors, tens of millions of unique TCRs were held in an early data release.

V dropped 0 bases and J dropped 5 bases, with 7 bases sitting between them. Germline V gene lookup returns CDR1 LGHNA and CDR2 YNFKEQ. The CDR3 is 14 amino acids. Sampled while nominally healthy, donors likely had unrecorded immune exposures. What was sequenced was PBMCs. This sequence was found in a man under 40 in good health and CMV-seronegative. The chain has TRBV4-2 and TRBJ2-2, with TRBD2 as a possible D gene (5 bases). CDR3 sequence reads: CASSQDGGTGELFF. The DNA of the CDR3 is TGTGCCAGCAGCCAAGATGGCGGGACCGGGGAGCTGTTTTTT.